What follows are 27 T cell receptor beta chains derived from one specimen sequenced in a study of cytomegalovirus exposure and HLA in healthy donors. Researchers ran the PCR with 60 Vbeta and 13 Jbeta primers. Produced via immunoSEQ multiplex PCR; TCRdb's table is partial and in-frame only. The top ten clones hold about 6% of a sample with approximately 82,000 clones, roughly four fifths of them seen once. The sequencing sample was made of PBMCs. The receptor set was obtained from a woman between 50 and 59 years old in good health and CMV-seropositive.

This CDR3 is CASSKGTATNEKLFF. The DNA of the CDR3 is TGCGCCAGCAGCAAAGGGACTGCAACTAATGAAAAACTGTTTTTT. This sequence joins TRBV4-1 and TRBJ1-4, with D perhaps matching TRBD1 (5 bases). V dropped 5 bases and J dropped 0 bases, with 10 bases sitting between them. The CDR3 loop spans 15 amino acids. Germline lookup yields CDR1 MGHRA and CDR2 YSYEKL.

Only a few counts were recorded for this clone. The CDR3 here is CASSVQGDSSYEQYF. The CDR3, as DNA: TGTGCCAGCAGTGTACAGGGCGACAGCTCCTACGAGCAGTACTTC. The chain employs TRBV6-1 and TRBJ2-7, with D maybe TRBD1 (6 bases). The germline V and J ends were trimmed by 4 bases and 0 bases, with 13 bases remaining between them. CDR3 length: 15 residues. CDR1 is MNHNS, CDR2 SASEGT, per germline.

V and J are TRBV2 and TRBJ1-1, with D perhaps matching TRBD1 (6 bases). Per the germline V gene, CDR1 is SNHLY and CDR2 is FYNNEI. The CDR3 is 16 amino acids. Trimming stripped 7 bases from V and 5 bases from J, with 23 bases between. CDR3 DNA: TGTGCCAGCACCATATCCGGGCTTGGGGGCAGAACTGAAGCTTTCTTT. This codes for CASTISGLGGRTEAFF.

This clone was seen a handful of times. This chain uses TRBV28 with TRBJ2-3; possible D gene TRBD2, 5 bases. The CDR3 is made up of 13 amino acids. CDR1 is MDHEN, CDR2 SYDVKM, per germline. The ends were cut back, 4 bases at V and 6 bases at J, with 11 bases in the middle. CDR3 DNA: TGTGCCAGCAGTTCCACTAGATCCGATACGCAGTATTTT. Its protein is CASSSTRSDTQYF.

This clone was observed once. The chain couples TRBV28 to TRBJ1-2; D might be TRBD1 (5 bases). This CDR3 spans 12 amino acids. Germline CDR1 reads MDHEN; CDR2 reads SYDVKM. V shed 3 bases and J shed 8 bases, with 10 bases lying between them. CDR3 bases: TGTGCCAGCAGTTTCCGGGGGATGGGCTACACCTTC. As protein: CASSFRGMGYTF.

The chain combines TRBV6-6 with TRBJ2-2; 10 nucleotides align to TRBD1. J gave up 2 bases and V 5 bases, and 5 bases lay outside the gene matches. The CDR3 sequence is 16 residues long. CDR1 is MNHNY and CDR2 is SVGAGI in the germline V gene (reference sequence). CDR3 sequence: CASSTGDRGNTGELFF. CDR3 in DNA: TGTGCCAGCAGTACCGGGGACAGGGGAAACACCGGGGAGCTGTTTTTT.

The CDR3 reads CASSTGTRYTGELFF. The CDR3 DNA reads TGTGCCAGCAGTACCGGGACACGATACACCGGGGAGCTGTTTTTT. The chain joins TRBV27 to TRBJ2-2; tentatively, D is TRBD1 (6 bases). The CDR3 contains 15 residues. Trimming cost V 5 bases and J 3 bases, with 13 bases left between them. CDR1 and CDR2 from the germline V gene are MNHEY and SMNVEV (reference sequence).

The chain combines TRBV20-1 with TRBJ1-1; possible D gene TRBD1, 5 bases. The CDR3 is 11 residues long. The germline V and J ends were trimmed by 6 bases and 8 bases, with 13 bases remaining between them. Germline V gene lookup returns CDR1 DFQATT and CDR2 SNEGSKA (reference sequence). In DNA, the CDR3 is TGCAGTGCGAGCGGGGGAGACGAAGCTTTCTTT. This codes for CSASGGDEAFF.

This clone was detected a few times. The genes are TRBV28 and TRBJ2-7; 7 nucleotides line up with TRBD1. V lost 7 bases, J lost 0 bases, and 9 bases stayed unmatched. CDR3 length equals 15 residues. Germline loops: CDR1 MDHEN, CDR2 SYDVKM. The CDR3 loop reads CASIGQGVSSYEQYF. The CDR3 DNA reads TGTGCCAGCATTGGGCAGGGGGTCAGCTCCTACGAGCAGTACTTC.

The J gene is TRBJ2-6, the V gene TRBV27, with D maybe TRBD1 (6 bases). CDR1 is MNHEY, CDR2 SMNVEV, per germline (reference sequence). Trimming took off 5 bases at V and 0 bases at J, with 17 bases between the two ends. The CDR3 runs to 18 residues. The CDR3 loop reads CASSPRQAAFSGANVLTF. CDR3 in DNA: TGTGCCAGCAGTCCCCGACAGGCCGCCTTCTCTGGGGCCAACGTCCTGACTTTC.

The genes are TRBV30 and TRBJ1-2; a possible D gene is TRBD1 (6 bases). This CDR3 has 14 residues. The V end lost 5 bases, the J end lost 5 bases, and 18 bases lay between the germline ends. Germline V gene data show CDR1 as GTSNPN and CDR2 as SVGIG (reference sequence). This chain's CDR3 is CAWGLTGSKYGYTF. The CDR3 DNA is TGTGCCTGGGGCCTTACAGGGTCAAAGTATGGCTACACCTTC.

The chain joins TRBV6-1 to TRBJ2-3; D possibly corresponds to TRBD1 (5 bases). CDR3 length equals 13 residues. Germline V CDR1 and CDR2: MNHNS, SASEGT. V lost 7 bases, J lost 1 base, and 9 bases lay in between. CDR3 loop: CASTARGTDTQYF. The CDR3 region has the DNA TGTGCCAGCACGGCCAGGGGCACAGATACGCAGTATTTT.

This clone has a handful of counts. This chain joins TRBV5-1 and TRBJ2-7; 9 bases agree with TRBD2. Trimming cost V 0 bases and J 3 bases; bases outside gene matches: 4. The CDR3 covers 15 residues. Germline V lookup: CDR1 SGHRS, CDR2 YFSETQ. The CDR3 DNA is TGCGCCAGCAGCTTGGAGGGGACTAGCAACTACGAGCAGTACTTC. Translating it yields CASSLEGTSNYEQYF.

The rearrangement joins TRBV5-4 to TRBJ1-2; 12 bases are shared with TRBD1. The CDR3 runs 17 residues. The V segment lost 4 bases and the J segment 0 bases; nucleotides outside the gene matches: 7. CDR1 and CDR2 (germline): SGHNT, YYREEE (reference sequence). This CDR3 is CASSPVGTGGTNYGYTF. The CDR3 DNA reads as TGTGCCAGCAGCCCTGTGGGGACAGGGGGCACTAACTATGGCTACACCTTC.

The chain is built from TRBV6-1 and TRBJ2-1; 12 bases fit TRBD1. There are 15 residues in the CDR3. V shed 4 bases, J shed 8 bases, and the junction held 6 bases outside the gene matches. Germline loops: CDR1 MNHNS, CDR2 SASEGT. CDR3 loop: CASSVSGQGAYEQFF. The DNA of the CDR3 is TGTGCCAGCAGTGTCTCGGGACAGGGGGCATATGAGCAGTTCTTC.

The chain links TRBV2 to TRBJ2-7; the D gene is possibly TRBD2 (5 bases). Trimming left V 8 bases short and J 0 bases short, with 11 bases between. Germline-derived CDR1 and CDR2 are SNHLY and FYNNEI. This CDR3 has 13 residues. The CDR3 DNA reads TGTGCCAGCTTCGGGGTGAACTCCTACGAGCAGTACTTC. Its translation is CASFGVNSYEQYF.

The genes are TRBV7-9 and TRBJ1-6, with D maybe TRBD1 (6 bases). V lost 5 bases and J 9 bases, leaving 20 bases between the germline ends. Germline CDR1 and CDR2: SEHNR and FQNEAQ (reference sequence). This CDR3 is 16 amino acids long. CDR3 nucleotides: TGTGCCAGCAGCGGGGGCAGGGGCCCTAGGCCTTCACCCCTCCACTTT. Amino acids: CASSGGRGPRPSPLHF.

This clone has only one observation. This sample includes further DNA sequences coding for the same CDR3. The chain links TRBV28 to TRBJ2-7; 7 bases map to TRBD1. The V gene's germline CDR1 is MDHEN and CDR2 SYDVKM. There are 15 residues in the CDR3. The V segment lost 5 bases and the J segment 0 bases; nucleotides outside the gene matches: 7. CDR3 sequence reads: CASSPIDRDSYEQYF. The CDR3 coding sequence is TGTGCCAGCAGTCCCATCGACAGGGACTCCTACGAGCAGTACTTC.

This clone was picked up a small number of times. The CDR3 nucleotides read TGTGCCAGCAGCGTAGAGGGGTACTCCGGGACTAGCGGCTACAATGAGCAGTTCTTC. This gives the protein CASSVEGYSGTSGYNEQFF. The chain combines TRBV9 with TRBJ2-1, with 11 bases lining up with TRBD2. The length of the CDR3 is 19 residues. V shed 0 bases and J 3 bases; nucleotides not matched to a gene: 11. The germline CDR1 and CDR2 sequences are SGDLS and YYNGEE.

The V and J genes are TRBV2 and TRBJ2-1, with 9 positions matching TRBD1. The CDR3 covers 13 residues. From germline, CDR1 is SNHLY and CDR2 FYNNEI. J was trimmed by 7 bases and V by 7 bases; bases with no gene match: 5. In nucleotides, the CDR3 is TGTGCCAGCATTTGGACAGGGGCGAATGAGCAGTTCTTC. This gives the protein CASIWTGANEQFF.

The chain recombines TRBV9 with TRBJ2-6; D uncertain. The CDR3 runs 17 residues. V lost 3 bases, J lost 0 bases, and 13 bases lay in between. Germline lookup yields CDR1 SGDLS and CDR2 YYNGEE. The DNA for the CDR3 is TGTGCCAGCAGCGGTCCTACTTCGCCCTCTGGGGCCAACGTCCTGACTTTC. This translates into CASSGPTSPSGANVLTF.

This clone came up once. This chain joins TRBV11-3 and TRBJ1-1; D is ambiguous. The V end was cut by 2 bases, the J end by 2 bases, with 6 bases between. CDR1 and CDR2 (germline): SGHNT, YENEEA. The CDR3 has 13 residues. The CDR3 DNA follows: TGTGCCAGCAGCTTATATGTTAACACTGAAGCTTTCTTT. Protein: CASSLYVNTEAFF.

A single count supports this clone. The J gene is TRBJ1-2, the V gene TRBV6-1; no clear D. Germline V gives CDR1 MNHNS, CDR2 SASEGT. The V and J ends lost 1 base and 4 bases respectively, with 13 bases between them. The CDR3 sequence is 15 residues long. DNA of the CDR3: TGTGCCAGCAGTGAAGATGAACCACGAGGCTATGGCTACACCTTC. Amino acids: CASSEDEPRGYGYTF.

The chain carries TRBV15 and TRBJ2-7; D may be TRBD1 (5 bases). This CDR3 contains 15 residues. With 6 bases removed from V and 7 bases from J, the gap between germline ends came to 22 bases. CDR1 is LNHNV, CDR2 YYDKDF, per germline (reference sequence). The CDR3 is CATRESGREIGEQYF. The CDR3 nucleotides read TGTGCCACCAGAGAGTCAGGCAGGGAAATAGGAGAGCAGTACTTC.

The V and J genes are TRBV27 and TRBJ2-5; D is possibly TRBD1 (6 bases). The CDR3 extends over 14 amino acids. V was pared by 5 bases and J by 3 bases, with 13 bases between. Looked up from germline, CDR1 is MNHEY and CDR2 is SMNVEV (reference sequence). CDR3 sequence (DNA): TGTGCCAGCAGTGTGAGGACAGCCGAAGAGACCCAGTACTTC. It specifies CASSVRTAEETQYF.

The chain is built from TRBV13 and TRBJ2-7, with TRBD2 identical over 9 bases. Germline CDR1 is PRHDT and CDR2 is FYEKMQ (reference sequence). The length of the CDR3 is 15 residues. The junction had 13 bases not matched to a gene; V was cut back by 4 bases and J by 9 bases. CDR3 bases: TGTGCCAGCAGCTCGGACGGGACTAGCAGTCCACGGCAGTACTTC. Its translation is CASSSDGTSSPRQYF.

J is TRBJ2-1 and V is TRBV10-1, with TRBD2 matching 8 bases. The V gene end was trimmed by 4 bases and the J gene end by 3 bases; junction bases not matched to a gene: 5. The CDR3 runs 15 residues. CDR1 and CDR2 (germline): WNHNN, SYGVQD (reference sequence). CDR3 sequence: CASSVTAGDYNEQFF. As DNA, the CDR3 is TGCGCCAGCAGTGTAACAGCGGGAGACTACAATGAGCAGTTCTTC.